The 7 T cell receptor beta chains presented below share a single source sample, sequenced in a study of blood T cells in healthy people across ages. Alongside a J-beta primer mix, a sample-barcoded 5' primer served in a second PCR lasting about 7 to 11 cycles. TCRdb re-called the 5' RACE reads through MiXCR, storing one row per CDR3 protein. The table has 540,000 or so distinct CDR3 sequences, about 24% seen once. These data also featured in a second study, about T cells of mothers and their children.

Specimen: blood. Receptors were obtained from a boy younger than 18 in good health.

This clonotype showed up just a few times. V is TRBV10-3 and J is TRBJ2-5; no clear D gene. Trimming pared 0 bases from V and 3 bases from J, leaving 8 bases between. The CDR3 has 14 amino acids. Germline CDR1 is ENHRY and CDR2 is SYGVKD. The chain's CDR3 is CAISESNQKETQYF. The CDR3 DNA is TGTGCCATCAGTGAGTCGAACCAGAAAGAGACCCAGTACTTC.

This CDR3 reads CASSSTHPYNEQFF. As DNA, the CDR3 is TGTGCCAGCAGCTCCACTCATCCCTACAATGAGCAGTTCTTC. The chain recombines TRBV7-2 with TRBJ2-1, with D hard to call. This CDR3 is 14 amino acids long. Trimming took 4 bases from V and 2 from J, leaving 9 bases between them. Germline CDR1 is SGHTA and CDR2 is FQGNSA. Looking up the rest from reference TRBV7-2 and TRBJ2-1 gives the full variable domain: GAGVSQSPSNKVTEKGKDVELRCDPISGHTALYWYRQSLGQGLEFLIYFQGNSAPDKSGLPSDRFSAERTGGSVSTLTIQRTQQEDSAVYLCASSSTHPYNEQFFGPGTRLTVL.

This clonotype turned up a few times. This chain links TRBV19 with TRBJ1-5; D is unresolved. CDR1 is LNHDA and CDR2 is SQIVND in the germline V gene (reference sequence). This CDR3 is 12 amino acids long. Trimming took 8 bases from V and 4 from J, leaving 9 bases between them. Written as DNA, the CDR3 is TGTGCCAGTGCTACGGGAAATCAGCCCCAGCATTTT. This encodes CASATGNQPQHF.

There are a few counts of this clonotype. The chain uses TRBV4-3 and TRBJ2-3, with D tentatively TRBD2 (6 bases). Deletions cut 0 bases from V and 1 base from J, with 17 bases between. The CDR3 is 18 residues long. Per germline, CDR1 LGHNA and CDR2 YSLEER. CDR3 nucleotide sequence: TGCGCCAGCAGCCAAGATCTGGTCGGGGGAAGTCGCACAGATACGCAGTATTTT. It translates to CASSQDLVGGSRTDTQYF.

The V gene is TRBV28, the J gene TRBJ2-5; the D call may be TRBD1 or TRBD2 (5 bases each). This CDR3 spans 14 amino acids. The V end lost 1 base, the J end lost 3 bases, and 9 bases lay between the germline ends. In germline, CDR1 is MDHEN, CDR2 SYDVKM. Here the CDR3 DNA reads TGTGCCAGCAGTTTATTGGGGCGGGAAGAGACCCAGTACTTC. Its translation: CASSLLGREETQYF.

The J gene is TRBJ1-1, the V gene TRBV20-1; 9 bases fit TRBD1. This CDR3 is built from 19 residues. CDR1 is DFQATT, CDR2 SNEGSKA, per germline (reference sequence). The V and J ends lost 3 bases and 2 bases, in that order; junction bases with no gene match: 19. CDR3: CSARGSNRGRGGINTEAFF. In DNA form, the CDR3 reads TGCAGTGCTAGGGGAAGCAACAGGGGGCGCGGAGGAATAAACACTGAAGCTTTCTTT.

J is TRBJ1-2 and V is TRBV29-1; D is possibly TRBD1 (6 bases). Germline V gene data show CDR1 as SQVTM and CDR2 as ANQGSEA. The CDR3 consists of 15 residues. Trimming removed 6 bases at V and 3 bases at J, with 20 bases between. This CDR3 reads CSVREPQGKHYGYTF. The CDR3 DNA follows: TGCAGCGTCCGAGAACCACAGGGCAAGCACTATGGCTACACCTTC.